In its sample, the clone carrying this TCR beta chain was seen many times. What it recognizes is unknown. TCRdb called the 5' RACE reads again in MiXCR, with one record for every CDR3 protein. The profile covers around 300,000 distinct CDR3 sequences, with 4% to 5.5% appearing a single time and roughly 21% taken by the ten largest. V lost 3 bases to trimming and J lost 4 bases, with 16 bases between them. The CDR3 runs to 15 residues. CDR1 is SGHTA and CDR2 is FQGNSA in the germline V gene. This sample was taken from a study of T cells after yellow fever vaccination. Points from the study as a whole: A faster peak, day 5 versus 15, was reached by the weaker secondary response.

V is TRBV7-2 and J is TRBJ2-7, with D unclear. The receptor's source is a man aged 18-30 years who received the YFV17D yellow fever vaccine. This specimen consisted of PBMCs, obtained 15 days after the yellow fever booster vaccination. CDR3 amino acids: CASSFGPGGSYEQYF. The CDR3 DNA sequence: TGTGCCAGCAGCTTCGGGCCCGGTGGTTCTTACGAGCAGTACTTC.